Sequencing of this T cell receptor beta chain was carried out in a study of blood T cell repertoires in COVID-19. Study as a whole: Samples came from the United States, Italy and Spain, spanning acute and convalescent COVID-19.

Some clones are missing from TCRdb's copy, which holds only in-frame ones; the method was immunoSEQ multiplex PCR. The sample yields about 130,000 clones, 55% to 75% seen once. V dropped 10 bases and J dropped 6 bases, with 18 bases sitting between them. The CDR3 is 14 residues long. The germline V gene has CDR1 MNHNS and CDR2 SASEGT. The material sequenced was peripheral blood. The chain is built from TRBV6-1 and TRBJ2-2; weak D call: TRBD2 (6 bases). The TCR originated in a woman between 70 and 85 years old with acute or convalescent COVID-19. CDR3 in amino acids: CAISSGERAGELFF. The CDR3 region has the DNA TGTGCCATAAGTAGCGGTGAGCGGGCCGGGGAGCTGTTTTTT.